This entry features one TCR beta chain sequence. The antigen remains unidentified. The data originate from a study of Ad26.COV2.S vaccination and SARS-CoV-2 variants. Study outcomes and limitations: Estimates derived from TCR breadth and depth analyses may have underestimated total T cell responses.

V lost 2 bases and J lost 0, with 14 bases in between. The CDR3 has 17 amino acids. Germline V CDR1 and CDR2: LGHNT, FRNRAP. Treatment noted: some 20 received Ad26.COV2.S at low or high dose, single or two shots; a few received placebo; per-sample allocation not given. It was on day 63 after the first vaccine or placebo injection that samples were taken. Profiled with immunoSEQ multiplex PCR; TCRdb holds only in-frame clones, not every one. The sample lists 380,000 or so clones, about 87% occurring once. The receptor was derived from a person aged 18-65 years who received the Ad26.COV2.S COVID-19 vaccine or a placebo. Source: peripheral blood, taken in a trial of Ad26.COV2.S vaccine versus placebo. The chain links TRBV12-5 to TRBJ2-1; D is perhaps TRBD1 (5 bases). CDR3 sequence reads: CASGLSRQSYSYNEQFF. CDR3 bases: TGTGCTAGTGGTTTGTCCCGACAGTCCTACTCCTACAATGAGCAGTTCTTC.